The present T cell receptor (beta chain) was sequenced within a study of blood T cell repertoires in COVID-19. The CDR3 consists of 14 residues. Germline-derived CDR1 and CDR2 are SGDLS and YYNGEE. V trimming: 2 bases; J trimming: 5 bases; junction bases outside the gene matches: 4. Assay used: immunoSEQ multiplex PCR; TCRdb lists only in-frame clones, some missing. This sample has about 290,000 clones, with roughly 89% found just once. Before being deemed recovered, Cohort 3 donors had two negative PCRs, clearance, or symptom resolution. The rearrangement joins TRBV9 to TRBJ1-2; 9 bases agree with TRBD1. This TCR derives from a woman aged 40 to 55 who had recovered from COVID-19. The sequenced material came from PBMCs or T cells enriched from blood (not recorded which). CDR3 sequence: CASSVRDRAYGYTF. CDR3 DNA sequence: TGTGCCAGCAGCGTCCGGGACAGGGCGTATGGCTACACCTTC.